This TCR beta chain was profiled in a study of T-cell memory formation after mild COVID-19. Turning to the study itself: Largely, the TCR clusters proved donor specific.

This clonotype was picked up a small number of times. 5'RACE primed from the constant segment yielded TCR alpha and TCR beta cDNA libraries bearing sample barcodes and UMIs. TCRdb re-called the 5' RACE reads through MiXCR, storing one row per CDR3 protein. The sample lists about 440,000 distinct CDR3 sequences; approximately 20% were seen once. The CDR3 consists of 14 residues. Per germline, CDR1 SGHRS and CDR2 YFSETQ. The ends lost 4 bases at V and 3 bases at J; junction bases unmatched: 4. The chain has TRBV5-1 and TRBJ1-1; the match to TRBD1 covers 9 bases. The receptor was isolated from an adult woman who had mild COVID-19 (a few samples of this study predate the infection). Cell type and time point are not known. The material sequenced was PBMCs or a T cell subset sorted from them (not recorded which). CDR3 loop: CASSLRTGDTEAFF. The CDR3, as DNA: TGCGCCAGCAGCCTGAGGACAGGGGACACTGAAGCTTTCTTT.